Listed here are 10 T cell receptor beta chains from one sample, sequenced in a study of blood T cell repertoires in COVID-19. Data came from immunoSEQ multiplex PCR; TCRdb stores just in-frame clones and leaves some out. The table shows about 80,000 clones, with around 80% occurring only once. The specimen was peripheral blood. The receptors were sampled from a human donor in a cohort sampled during active COVID-19.

The V call is TRBV5-1, the J call TRBJ1-2, with 9 bases that match TRBD1. The CDR3 sequence is 14 residues long. J lost 8 bases, V lost 2 bases, and 7 bases had no gene match. Germline lookup yields CDR1 SGHRS and CDR2 YFSETQ. The CDR3 nucleotides are TGCGCCAGCAGCTTCGGGGGACAGGGTAACGGCTACACCTTC. It translates to CASSFGGQGNGYTF.

This clone was counted a single time. The chain employs TRBV11-3 and TRBJ1-1; D perhaps matches TRBD1 (6 bases). Trimming pared 2 bases from V and 0 bases from J, leaving 7 bases between. The CDR3 runs to 14 residues. CDR1 is SGHNT and CDR2 is YENEEA in the germline V gene. CDR3 sequence reads: CASSLRGMNTEAFF. The CDR3 DNA reads TGTGCCAGCAGCTTAAGGGGGATGAACACTGAAGCTTTCTTT.

The chain joins TRBV3-1 (or the pseudogene TRBV3-2) to TRBJ1-1; D is possibly TRBD1 (5 bases). Germline lookup yields CDR1 LGHDT and CDR2 YNNKEL (reference sequence). The CDR3 covers 13 residues. V was clipped by 4 bases and J by 1 base, with 7 bases between them. The CDR3 DNA sequence: TGTGCCAGCAGCCGGGGCAGGAACACTGAAGCTTTCTTT. Its protein is CASSRGRNTEAFF.

The V and J genes are TRBV4-2 and TRBJ1-5; D is unresolved. The length of the CDR3 is 15 residues. The germline V gene has CDR1 LGHNA and CDR2 YNFKEQ. The V gene lost 0 bases and the J gene lost 0 bases, with 6 bases spanning the gap. The CDR3 is CASSQDGDSNQPQHF. In nucleotides, the CDR3 is TGTGCCAGCAGCCAAGACGGGGATAGCAATCAGCCCCAGCATTTT.

In this sample, this clone turned up once. The chain couples TRBV5-8 to TRBJ2-1; TRBD2 matches 8 bases. J was trimmed by 0 bases and V by 4 bases; bases with no gene match: 3. Per the germline V gene, CDR1 is SGHTS and CDR2 is YDEGEE. The length of the CDR3 is 15 residues. CDR3 amino acids: CASSGGGISYNEQFF. DNA of the CDR3: TGTGCCAGCAGCGGCGGGGGGATCTCCTACAATGAGCAGTTCTTC.

This chain links TRBV9 with TRBJ1-2; 8 bases align to TRBD1. Losses at the gene ends were 4 bases for V and 4 bases for J; bases not matched to a gene: 6. CDR3 length equals 14 residues. Germline V lookup: CDR1 SGDLS, CDR2 YYNGEE. This CDR3 is CASSPRGRVYGYTF. The CDR3 bases are TGTGCCAGCAGCCCCAGGGGGCGCGTCTATGGCTACACCTTC.

The V call is TRBV28, the J call TRBJ2-1; TRBD2 aligns across 8 bases. CDR1 MDHEN and CDR2 SYDVKM come from the germline V gene. J gave up 7 bases and V 5 bases, and 10 bases lay outside the gene matches. The CDR3 length is 15 residues. The CDR3 here is CASSARGAGENEQFF. For the CDR3, the DNA is TGTGCCAGCAGTGCCCGGGGAGCGGGGGAAAATGAGCAGTTCTTC.

The chain uses TRBV7-9 and TRBJ1-4; TRBD1 might be the D (6 bases). The germline V gene encodes CDR1 SEHNR and CDR2 FQNEAQ (reference sequence). This CDR3 region has 14 residues. The V gene lost 6 bases and the J gene lost 3 bases, with 11 bases spanning the gap. The CDR3 spells CASRAQGSNEKLFF. CDR3 DNA: TGTGCCAGCAGGGCCCAGGGGTCTAATGAAAAACTGTTTTTT.

The chain employs TRBV28 and TRBJ2-7; a possible D gene is TRBD1 (5 bases). The CDR3 is 13 amino acids. V was cut by 8 bases and J by 2 bases, with 13 bases left in between. Per the germline V gene, CDR1 is MDHEN and CDR2 is SYDVKM. CDR3 amino acids: CASARQHAYEQYF. In nucleotides, the CDR3 is TGTGCCAGCGCGAGACAGCACGCCTACGAGCAGTACTTC. The entire variable domain, with the rest obtained from reference TRBV28 and TRBJ2-7, is as follows: DVKVTQSSRYLVKRTGEKVFLECVQDMDHENMFWYRQDPGLGLRLIYFSYDVKMKEKGDIPEGYSVSREKKERFSLILESASTNQTSMYLCASARQHAYEQYFGPGTRLTVT.

This chain uses TRBV28 with TRBJ2-2; 10 bases are a match to TRBD1. Germline assignment: CDR1 MDHEN and CDR2 SYDVKM. This CDR3 has 16 amino acids. The trim removed 6 bases at V and 5 bases at J, leaving 9 bases unmatched. The CDR3 DNA follows: TGTGCCAGCAGACCATATGACAGGGGGCATACCGGGGAGCTGTTTTTT. Translated, it gives CASRPYDRGHTGELFF.